The source of this T cell receptor beta chain is a study of control samples from healthy donors and cancer patients. Using immunoSEQ multiplex PCR, the repertoire was profiled, and TCRdb retains in-frame clones only, with some absent. The table lists some 120,000 clones, 88% of them singletons. Germline V gene sequence: CDR1 MNHEY, CDR2 SVGAGI. The CDR3 is 13 amino acids. The V end lost 4 bases, the J end lost 3 bases, and 9 bases lay between the germline ends. This clone was picked up one time. Sequenced material: blood. The chain joins TRBV6-5 to TRBJ1-2; a possible D gene is TRBD1 (5 bases). The sequence was obtained from a woman in her sixties or seventies in good health. CDR3: CASSFQGDYGYTF. The CDR3 DNA sequence: TGTGCCAGCAGTTTCCAAGGGGACTATGGCTACACCTTC.